This T cell receptor (beta chain) was found in a study of blood T cell repertoires in COVID-19. Study-wide background: The samples span acute and convalescent COVID-19 from the United States, Italy and Spain. PBMCs, B-cell-depleted T cells, or T cells provided the cDNA or gDNA that made up the material.

Original processing notes: Reference gene primer amplification yielded estimated nucleated cell counts. The repertoire was sequenced with immunoSEQ multiplex PCR; TCRdb's copy has only in-frame clones and lacks some. V and J calls and clone size are those listed in that table; D and trimming were worked out from the DNA. The sample has 130,000 or so clones; about 79% are singletons. Germline V gene sequence: CDR1 MNHEY, CDR2 SVGAGI. CDR3 length: 13 amino acids. Trimming removed 5 bases at V and 7 bases at J, with 14 bases between. The V gene is TRBV6-5, the J gene TRBJ1-1, with D perhaps matching TRBD1 (5 bases). The TCR originated in an elderly woman with acute or convalescent COVID-19. The sample taken for sequencing was peripheral blood. The CDR3 coding sequence is TGTGCCAGCAGTCCCCCCCTCGGGGGTGAAGCTTTCTTT. Its protein is CASSPPLGGEAFF.